This T cell receptor (beta chain) was sequenced during a study of CD8 T cells in ankylosing spondylitis. Study-wide findings and caveats: Among TCR beta sequences, a motif of several highly homologous variants appeared characteristic of ankylosing spondylitis blood. Disease-linked clones reportedly concentrated significantly in matched ankylosing spondylitis synovial fluid. A subset of motif variants has previously been described in the synovial fluid and blood of reactive arthritis. Clones linked to disease, bearing a CD8+ phenotype, were relatively rare in peripheral blood.

As for this clonotype: Its target is unknown.

TCRdb reprocessed the 5' RACE reads via MiXCR and lists one record per CDR3 protein. The sample includes around 770,000 distinct CDR3 sequences, approximately 12% of them seen just once. The ends were cut back, 5 bases at V and 1 base at J, with 11 bases in the middle. CDR3 size: 14 residues. The rearrangement links TRBV12-3 or TRBV12-4 to TRBJ1-2; D gene unclear. The receptor's source is a male donor with ankylosing spondylitis. Sequencing was done on a sample of blood, either unsorted or a sorted T cell fraction (not recorded which). DNA of the CDR3: TGTGCCAGCAGTCTTAGAAGGATTAACTATGGCTACACCTTC. It yields the protein CASSLRRINYGYTF.